The present TCR beta chain was sequenced within a study of blood T cell repertoires in COVID-19. Turning to the study itself: The United States, Italy and Spain supplied acute and convalescent COVID-19 samples. Sample material is recorded as cDNA or gDNA derived from T cells, B-cell-depleted T cells, or PBMCs.

The authors' processing: Researchers report that nucleated cell counts were estimated from reference gene primer amplification. Generated by immunoSEQ multiplex PCR, the TCRdb table keeps only in-frame clones and is missing some. V, J and clone size are those of that table, while D and trimming were read from the DNA. The data show about 58,000 clones, with more than 85% seen just once and about 8% held by the top ten. V lost 6 bases, J lost 2 bases, and 15 bases lay in between. In germline, CDR1 is MNHEY, CDR2 SVGAGI. The CDR3 runs to 15 residues. The sequenced sample consisted of peripheral blood. V is TRBV6-5 and J is TRBJ2-3; a possible D gene is TRBD1 (6 bases). The clonotype was recovered from a woman in her 70s with active COVID-19. The CDR3 is CASSQGSWNTDTQYF. Here the CDR3 DNA reads TGTGCCAGCAGCCAGGGGAGTTGGAACACAGATACGCAGTATTTT.